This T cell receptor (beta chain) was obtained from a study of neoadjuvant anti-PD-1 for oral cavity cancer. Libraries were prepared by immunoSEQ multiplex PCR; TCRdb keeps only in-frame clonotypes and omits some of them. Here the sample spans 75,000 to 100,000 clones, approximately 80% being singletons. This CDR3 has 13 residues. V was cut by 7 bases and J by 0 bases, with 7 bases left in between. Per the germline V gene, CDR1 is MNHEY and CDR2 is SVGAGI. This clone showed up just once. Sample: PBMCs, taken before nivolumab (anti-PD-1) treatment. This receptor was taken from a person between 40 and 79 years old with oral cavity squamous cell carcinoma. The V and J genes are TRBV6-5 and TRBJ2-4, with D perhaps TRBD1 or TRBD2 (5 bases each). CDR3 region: CASMGVAKNIQYF. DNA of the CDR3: TGTGCCAGCATGGGGGTAGCCAAAAACATTCAGTACTTC.